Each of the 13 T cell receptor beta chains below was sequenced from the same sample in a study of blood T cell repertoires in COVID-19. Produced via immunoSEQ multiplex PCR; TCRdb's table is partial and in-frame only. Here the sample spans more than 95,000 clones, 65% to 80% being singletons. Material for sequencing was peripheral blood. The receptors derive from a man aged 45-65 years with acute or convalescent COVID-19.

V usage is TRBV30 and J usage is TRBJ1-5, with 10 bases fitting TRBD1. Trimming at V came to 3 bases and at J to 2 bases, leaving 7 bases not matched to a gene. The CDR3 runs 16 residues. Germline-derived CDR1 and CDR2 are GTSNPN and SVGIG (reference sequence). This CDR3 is CAWSRPGTGGNQPQHF. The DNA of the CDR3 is TGTGCCTGGAGCCGCCCCGGGACAGGGGGCAATCAGCCCCAGCATTTT.

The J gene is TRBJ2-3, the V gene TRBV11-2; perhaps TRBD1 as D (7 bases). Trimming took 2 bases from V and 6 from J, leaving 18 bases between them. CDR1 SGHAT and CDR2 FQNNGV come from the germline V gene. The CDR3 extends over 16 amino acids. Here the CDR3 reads CASSLQGGRNVDTQYF. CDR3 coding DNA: TGTGCCAGCAGCTTACAGGGGGGCAGGAATGTGGATACGCAGTATTTT.

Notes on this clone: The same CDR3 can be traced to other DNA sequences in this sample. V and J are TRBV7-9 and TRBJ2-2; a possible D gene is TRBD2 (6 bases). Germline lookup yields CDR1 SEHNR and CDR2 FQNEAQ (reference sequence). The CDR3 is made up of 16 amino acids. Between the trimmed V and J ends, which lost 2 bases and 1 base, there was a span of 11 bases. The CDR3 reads CASSLSLGGNTGELFF. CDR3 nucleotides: TGTGCCAGCAGCTTATCCTTGGGGGGGAACACCGGGGAGCTGTTTTTT.

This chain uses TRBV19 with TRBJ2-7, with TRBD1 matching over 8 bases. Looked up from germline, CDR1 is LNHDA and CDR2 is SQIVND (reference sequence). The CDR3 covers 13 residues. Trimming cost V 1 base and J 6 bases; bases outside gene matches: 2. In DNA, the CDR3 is TGTGCCAGTAGTATAGGGACAGGGAGCGAGCAGTACTTC. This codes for CASSIGTGSEQYF.

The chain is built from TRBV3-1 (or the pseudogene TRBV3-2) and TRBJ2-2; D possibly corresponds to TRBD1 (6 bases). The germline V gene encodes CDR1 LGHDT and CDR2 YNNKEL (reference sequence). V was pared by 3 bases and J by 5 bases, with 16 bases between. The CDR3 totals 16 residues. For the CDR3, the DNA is TGTGCCAGCAGCCAGCCCCAGGGGAAGGGGACCGGGGAGCTGTTTTTT. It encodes CASSQPQGKGTGELFF.

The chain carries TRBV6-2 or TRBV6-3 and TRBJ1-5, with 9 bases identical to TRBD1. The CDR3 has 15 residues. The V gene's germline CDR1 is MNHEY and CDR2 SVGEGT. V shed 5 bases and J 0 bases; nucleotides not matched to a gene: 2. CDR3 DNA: TGTGCCAGCAGTGGGGACAGGGATAGCAATCAGCCCCAGCATTTT. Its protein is CASSGDRDSNQPQHF.

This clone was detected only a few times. The CDR3 coding sequence is TGTGCCAGCGGTTCTTTGAACACCGGGGAGCTGTTTTTT. Translation gives CASGSLNTGELFF. The chain has TRBV12-3 or TRBV12-4 and TRBJ2-2; D is ambiguous. There are 13 residues in the CDR3. Trimming took off 8 bases at V and 1 base at J, with 8 bases between the two ends.

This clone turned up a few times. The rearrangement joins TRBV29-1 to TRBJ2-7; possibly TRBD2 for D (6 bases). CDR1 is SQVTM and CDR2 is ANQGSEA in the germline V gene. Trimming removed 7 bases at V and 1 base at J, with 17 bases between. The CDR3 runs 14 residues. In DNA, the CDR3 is TGCAGCGGCCGAAAGGGAGGTGGATCCTACGAGCAGTACTTC. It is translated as CSGRKGGGSYEQYF.

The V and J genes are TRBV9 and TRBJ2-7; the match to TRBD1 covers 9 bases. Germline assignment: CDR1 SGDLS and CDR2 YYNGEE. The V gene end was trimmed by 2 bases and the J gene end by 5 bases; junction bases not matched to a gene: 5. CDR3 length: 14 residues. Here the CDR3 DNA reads TGTGCCAGCAGCGTCGGGACAGGGACCCACGAGCAGTACTTC. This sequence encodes CASSVGTGTHEQYF.

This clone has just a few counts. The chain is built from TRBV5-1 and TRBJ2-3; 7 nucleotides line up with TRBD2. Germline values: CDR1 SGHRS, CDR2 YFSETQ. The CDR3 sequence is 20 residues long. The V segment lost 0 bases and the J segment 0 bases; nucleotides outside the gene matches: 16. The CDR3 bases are TGCGCCAGCAGCTTGGGGTACGGTGCGGGGGACCTATCTAGCACAGATACGCAGTATTTT. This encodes CASSLGYGAGDLSSTDTQYF.

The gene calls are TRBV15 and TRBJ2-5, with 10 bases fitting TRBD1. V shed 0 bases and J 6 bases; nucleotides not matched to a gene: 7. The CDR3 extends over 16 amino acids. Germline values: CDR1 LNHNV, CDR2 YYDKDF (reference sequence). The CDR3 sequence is CATSRDETGGPQTQYF. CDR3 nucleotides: TGTGCCACCAGCAGAGACGAGACAGGGGGCCCGCAGACCCAGTACTTC.

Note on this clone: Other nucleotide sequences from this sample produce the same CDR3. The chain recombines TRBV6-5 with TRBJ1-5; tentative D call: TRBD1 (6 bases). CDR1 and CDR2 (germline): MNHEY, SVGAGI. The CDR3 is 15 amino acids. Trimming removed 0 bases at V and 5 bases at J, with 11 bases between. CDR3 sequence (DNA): TGTGCCAGCAGTTACTCACGCGGGGGCGATCAGCCCCAGCATTTT. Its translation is CASSYSRGGDQPQHF.

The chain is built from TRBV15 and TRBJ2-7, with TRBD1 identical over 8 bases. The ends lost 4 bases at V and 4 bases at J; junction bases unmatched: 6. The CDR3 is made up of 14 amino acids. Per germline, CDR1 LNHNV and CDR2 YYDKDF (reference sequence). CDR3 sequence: CATSKGQGNYEQYF. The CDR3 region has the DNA TGTGCCACCAGCAAAGGACAGGGAAATTACGAGCAGTACTTC.